The 5 T cell receptor beta chains below come from one sample, sequenced in a study of human T cells and chemical hapten exposure. One entry per CDR3 protein results from TCRdb running MiXCR on the RACE reads. The data contain around 110,000 distinct CDR3 sequences, around 10% of them seen just once; the ten biggest clones take up over 1.1%. Documented time point: patch test 1, 2 weeks after DPC sensitization. Treatment reported: therapeutic diphenylcyclopropenone sensitization with weekly scalp DPC. The material was whole blood, obtained in connection with sensitization to the hapten diphenylcyclopropenone (DPC). Every receptor here comes from a woman aged 50 to 60 with alopecia areata. Some clones in this sample may be carry-over from other donors' samples.

The V call is TRBV20-1, the J call TRBJ1-5; no firm D call. CDR3 length: 13 amino acids. CDR1 is DFQATT, CDR2 SNEGSKA, per germline (reference sequence). Trimming took 3 bases from V and 5 from J, leaving 11 bases between them. CDR3 bases: TGCAGTGCTAGGGGAACTTTGGATCAGCCCCAGCATTTT. It translates to CSARGTLDQPQHF.

This clonotype was counted only a few times. A much larger clonotype is one base distant, so this may be a read error. The genes are TRBV28 and TRBJ1-5; no definite D call. V gave up 7 bases and J gave up 0 bases, with 4 bases separating them. Germline V gene data show CDR1 as MDHEN and CDR2 as SYDVKM. This CDR3 is 12 amino acids long. CDR3 sequence: CASMDSNQPQHF. The CDR3 DNA sequence: TGTGCCAGCATGGATAGCAATCAGCCCCAGCATTTT.

This clonotype has a count of ten or more. The rearrangement uses TRBV12-3 or TRBV12-4 and TRBJ2-4; D ambiguous. The CDR3 is 13 amino acids. Trimming removed 5 bases from V and 9 bases from J, with 14 bases in between. The CDR3 region has the DNA TGTGCCAGCAGTCCTCCCGGAGCTTCCATTCAGTACTTC. Protein sequence: CASSPPGASIQYF.

This clonotype was detected ten times or more. V and J are TRBV7-9 and TRBJ2-2, with TRBD2 matching over 10 bases. This CDR3 contains 16 residues. CDR1 and CDR2 from the germline V gene are SEHNR and FQNEAQ (reference sequence). V trimming: 5 bases; J trimming: 4 bases; junction bases outside the gene matches: 7. In nucleotides, the CDR3 is TGTGCCAGCAGCCCACTAGCGGGACTGATCACCGGGGAGCTGTTTTTT. It codes for CASSPLAGLITGELFF.

This clonotype was seen more than once but under ten times. The chain's CDR3 is CASSFTGGGNTIYF. In DNA form, the CDR3 reads TGTGCCAGCAGTTTTACAGGGGGAGGAAACACCATATATTTT. The chain is built from TRBV12-3 or TRBV12-4 and TRBJ1-3, with TRBD1 matching over 8 bases. V shed 3 bases, J shed 4 bases, and the junction held 2 bases outside the gene matches. The CDR3 consists of 14 residues.